This T cell receptor beta chain is from a study of lymphopenia after photon versus proton radiotherapy. Notes on the study in general: After the lymphocyte nadir, photon-treated repertoires showed oligoclonal expansion, especially of CD8+ Temra cells. Relative stability marked proton patients; photon patients lost diversity and naive cells. Survival link was tested only in deceased patients; proton benefit remains a possibility.

The CDR3 has 12 amino acids. From germline, CDR1 is MDHEN and CDR2 SYDVKM. Worth noting for this clone: What it recognizes is unknown. The junction shows a germline mismatch at one end, possibly a read error.

TCRdb keeps only in-frame clones here, not all; method: immunoSEQ multiplex PCR. This sample has approximately 35,000 clones, with around 90% found just once. This chain links TRBV28 with TRBJ2-7, with D unclear. The material was peripheral blood, obtained from a patient treated with photon-based radiotherapy. The receptor comes from a woman between 50 and 59 years old with pancreatic cancer. CDR3 in amino acids: CASSFPGSIGDF. DNA of the CDR3: TGTGCCAGCAGTTTCCCTGGCAGCATAGGAGACTTC.